This T cell receptor beta chain was found in a study of T cell repertoires in ileal Crohn's disease. Per the germline V gene, CDR1 is SGDLS and CDR2 is YYNGEE. The germline V and J ends were trimmed by 4 bases and 4 bases, with 13 bases remaining between them. CDR3 length: 14 amino acids. Clones were sequenced by immunoSEQ multiplex PCR, and TCRdb holds only the in-frame ones, with some missing. The sample consists of 15,000 to 20,000 clones, roughly 91% of them appearing once. The source is an adult with Crohn's disease. The J gene is TRBJ2-3, the V gene TRBV9; D unclear. The specimen was ileal tissue. Here the CDR3 DNA reads TGTGCCAGCAGCACCCGTCCGGGTGCAGATACGCAGTATTTT. Translating it yields CASSTRPGADTQYF.